This T cell receptor (beta chain) was identified in a study of T-cell reconstitution after alpha-beta-depleted transplantation in children. Study findings and constraints: Several hundred expanded graft clones reportedly supplied alpha-beta T cells about two months after transplant. Some patients showed high day-60 TCRbeta diversity, which derived from surviving recipient T cells and thymic progenitors. Hyperexpanded clones declined; after one year, newly produced T cells mostly supplied diversity.

The TCRbeta library was prepared with unique molecular identifiers. MiXCR was run by TCRdb on the PCR reads, yielding one entry per CDR3 protein. In the table there are about 490,000 distinct CDR3 sequences, about 10% of which are singletons. This clonotype was detected many times. Antigen unknown. This sequence originates from a child aged 2-15 years with inherited bone marrow failure, due to receive a stem cell transplant. Sequenced material: PBMCs, taken before TCRalphabeta/CD19-depleted stem cell transplant.

The CDR3 spells CASSPQGTSGRADTQYF. CDR3 nucleotides: TGTGCCAGCAGCCCCCAGGGGACTAGCGGGAGGGCAGATACGCAGTATTTT. The V call is TRBV6-1, the J call TRBJ2-3, with 16 bases aligning to TRBD2. Germline trimming cut 6 bases from V and 4 bases from J; bases unmatched to any gene: 7. Germline V gives CDR1 MNHNS, CDR2 SASEGT. This CDR3 is 17 amino acids long.